The 25 T cell receptor beta chains presented below share a single source sample, sequenced in a study of blood T cell repertoires in COVID-19. Assay used: immunoSEQ multiplex PCR; TCRdb lists only in-frame clones, some missing. The table includes about 190,000 clones, 65% to 85% detected once. The sequencing input was PBMCs or T cells enriched from blood (not recorded which). These receptors all stem from a woman under 40 who had recovered from COVID-19.

The J gene is TRBJ2-7, the V gene TRBV27; no definite D call. V lost 5 bases and J 0 bases, leaving 8 bases between the germline ends. The length of the CDR3 is 13 residues. Germline CDR1 MNHEY, CDR2 SMNVEV (reference sequence). CDR3 region: CASSPSSSYEQYF. For the CDR3, the DNA is TGTGCCAGCAGTCCGAGTAGCTCCTACGAGCAGTACTTC.

This clone was seen only a few times. The gene calls are TRBV3-1 (or the pseudogene TRBV3-2) and TRBJ2-7, with TRBD2 identical over 8 bases. The V segment lost 0 bases and the J segment 4 bases; nucleotides outside the gene matches: 8. Per the germline V gene, CDR1 is LGHDT and CDR2 is YNNKEL (reference sequence). The CDR3 contains 16 residues. The CDR3 loop reads CASSQDRASGFYEQYF. The CDR3 DNA reads as TGTGCCAGCAGCCAAGATAGAGCTAGCGGGTTTTACGAGCAGTACTTC.

This clone occurred once. The gene calls are TRBV9 and TRBJ2-1; TRBD2 is a possible D gene (5 bases). The CDR3 spans 15 residues. Germline CDR1 SGDLS, CDR2 YYNGEE. V was cut by 0 bases and J by 0 bases, with 7 bases left in between. The CDR3 loop reads CASSVAGNSYNEQFF. The CDR3 DNA reads as TGTGCCAGCAGCGTAGCGGGGAACTCCTACAATGAGCAGTTCTTC.

This chain uses TRBV30 with TRBJ1-1; no clear D gene. The length of the CDR3 is 12 residues. Trimming stripped 1 base from V and 7 bases from J, with 10 bases between. CDR1 GTSNPN and CDR2 SVGIG come from the germline V gene (reference sequence). The CDR3 protein is CAWSAAGGEAFF. The CDR3 DNA sequence: TGTGCCTGGAGTGCCGCGGGAGGTGAAGCTTTCTTT.

This rearrangement joins TRBV28 to TRBJ1-1; D perhaps matches TRBD1 (5 bases). Looked up from germline, CDR1 is MDHEN and CDR2 is SYDVKM. The CDR3 is 11 amino acids. Trimming left V 8 bases short and J 8 bases short, with 12 bases between. The CDR3 DNA is TGTGCCAGCCGCGCGGGGCGGGAAGCTTTCTTT. Translated: CASRAGREAFF. Complete variable domain (other parts from reference TRBV28 and TRBJ1-1): DVKVTQSSRYLVKRTGEKVFLECVQDMDHENMFWYRQDPGLGLRLIYFSYDVKMKEKGDIPEGYSVSREKKERFSLILESASTNQTSMYLCASRAGREAFFGQGTRLTVV.

The chain uses TRBV11-2 and TRBJ2-3; D is uncertain. The germline V gene has CDR1 SGHAT and CDR2 FQNNGV. The CDR3 loop spans 15 amino acids. V gave up 1 base and J gave up 0 bases, with 8 bases separating them. The CDR3 sequence is CASSLASSSTDTQYF. Written as DNA, the CDR3 is TGTGCCAGCAGCTTAGCCAGTTCTAGCACAGATACGCAGTATTTT.

The V call is TRBV3-1 (or the pseudogene TRBV3-2), the J call TRBJ2-3; D is possibly TRBD1 (7 bases). CDR3 length: 13 amino acids. The V gene's germline CDR1 is LGHDT and CDR2 YNNKEL (reference sequence). Trimming stripped 4 bases from V and 6 bases from J, with 11 bases between. CDR3 region: CASSRGTVDTQYF. Written as DNA, the CDR3 is TGTGCCAGCAGCCGCGGGACAGTTGATACGCAGTATTTT.

This clone was observed at least ten times. The chain has TRBV7-9 and TRBJ2-3, with 9 bases that match TRBD1. CDR1 SEHNR and CDR2 FQNEAQ come from the germline V gene (reference sequence). There are 15 residues in the CDR3. The V and J ends lost 5 bases and 6 bases, in that order; junction bases with no gene match: 9. In DNA, the CDR3 is TGTGCCAGCAGCCCAGCAGGACAGGGGAGGGATACGCAGTATTTT. Amino acid sequence: CASSPAGQGRDTQYF.

DNA for the CDR3: TGTGCCAGCAGCCCGGACTCTCAGACCCCCTCTGGGGCCAACGTCCTGACTTTC. It specifies CASSPDSQTPSGANVLTF. The chain is built from TRBV7-3 and TRBJ2-6, with TRBD2 as a possible D gene (5 bases). The CDR3 loop spans 18 amino acids. V lost 5 bases and J lost 0, with 17 bases in between. From germline, CDR1 is SGHTA and CDR2 FQGTGA.

V and J are TRBV27 and TRBJ2-3; 7 bases agree with TRBD2. CDR1 is MNHEY, CDR2 SMNVEV, per germline (reference sequence). With 1 base clipped from V and 0 bases from J, the junction kept 4 bases outside the gene matches. CDR3 length: 16 amino acids. The CDR3: CASSLFSAGSTDTQYF. The CDR3, as DNA: TGTGCCAGCAGTTTATTCTCAGCGGGGAGCACAGATACGCAGTATTTT.

V gene TRBV9 combines with J gene TRBJ2-5; TRBD2 matches at 14 bases. This CDR3 has 15 residues. V was pared by 3 bases and J by 5 bases, with 3 bases of the junction left unmatched. The germline V gene encodes CDR1 SGDLS and CDR2 YYNGEE. The CDR3: CASSAGTSGSETQYF. The CDR3 region has the DNA TGTGCCAGCAGCGCCGGGACTAGCGGGAGTGAGACCCAGTACTTC.

This sequence joins TRBV7-8 and TRBJ1-5; D uncertain. V was shortened by 2 bases and J by 1 base, with 3 bases between the two germline ends. The CDR3 has 13 amino acids. CDR1 is SGHVS and CDR2 is FQNEAQ in the germline V gene. The CDR3 DNA reads TGTGCCAGCAGCTTACGGAGCAATCAGCCCCAGCATTTT. Translation gives CASSLRSNQPQHF.

This chain links TRBV5-1 with TRBJ1-1; 9 bases map to TRBD1. With 4 bases clipped from V and 3 bases from J, the junction kept 7 bases outside the gene matches. This CDR3 has 15 amino acids. Looked up from germline, CDR1 is SGHRS and CDR2 is YFSETQ. CDR3 loop: CASSAQDRGDTEAFF. CDR3 bases: TGCGCCAGCAGCGCCCAGGACAGGGGAGACACTGAAGCTTTCTTT.

The gene calls are TRBV6-5 and TRBJ1-5; D remains ambiguous. The length of the CDR3 is 14 residues. Trimming stripped 7 bases from V and 7 bases from J, with 17 bases between. CDR1 is MNHEY and CDR2 is SVGAGI in the germline V gene. CDR3 DNA: TGTGCCAGCAACACTGGCCACAGAGGGCAGCCCCAGCATTTT. Translation gives CASNTGHRGQPQHF.

This chain uses TRBV2 with TRBJ2-2; weak D call: TRBD2 (5 bases). Looked up from germline, CDR1 is SNHLY and CDR2 is FYNNEI. Trimming shortened V by 2 bases and J by 8 bases, and 12 bases separated the two germline ends. CDR3 length: 14 amino acids. CDR3 amino acids: CASSELGGLGELFF. The DNA of the CDR3 is TGTGCCAGCAGTGAACTTGGAGGTCTGGGGGAGCTGTTTTTT.

The chain carries TRBV28 and TRBJ2-1, with TRBD2 matching over 10 bases. Trimming took 7 bases from V and 8 from J; bases not matched to a gene: 8. Germline loops: CDR1 MDHEN, CDR2 SYDVKM. The CDR3 extends over 14 amino acids. The CDR3 DNA sequence: TGTGCCAGCAAAGCTAGCGGGAGTGCAGATGAGCAGTTCTTC. Amino acids: CASKASGSADEQFF.

This clone occurred a few times. The rearrangement joins TRBV7-8 to TRBJ2-3; a weak D match, TRBD2 (6 bases). Trimming took off 3 bases at V and 4 bases at J, with 11 bases between the two ends. Germline-derived CDR1 and CDR2 are SGHVS and FQNEAQ. CDR3 length: 14 residues. CDR3: CASSFGGSSDTQYF. The CDR3 region has the DNA TGTGCCAGCAGCTTTGGGGGGAGCTCAGATACGCAGTATTTT.

The genes are TRBV30 and TRBJ2-7; TRBD1 matches at 9 bases. Losses at the gene ends were 4 bases for V and 6 bases for J; bases not matched to a gene: 10. The CDR3 sequence is 14 residues long. Germline V gene data show CDR1 as GTSNPN and CDR2 as SVGIG (reference sequence). CDR3 residues: CAWTPGTGRREQYF. The CDR3 DNA follows: TGTGCCTGGACTCCGGGGACAGGGAGGCGCGAGCAGTACTTC.

The V call is TRBV19, the J call TRBJ1-1, with 7 bases identical to TRBD1. V shed 4 bases and J 2 bases; nucleotides not matched to a gene: 10. CDR1 and CDR2 (germline): LNHDA, SQIVND (reference sequence). The CDR3 has 16 amino acids. CDR3 protein: CASSSRQGRINTEAFF. In DNA, the CDR3 is TGTGCCAGTAGTAGCAGACAGGGTAGGATCAACACTGAAGCTTTCTTT.

The chain carries TRBV29-1 and TRBJ2-3; 10 nucleotides agree with TRBD2. After removal of 7 bases from V and 4 bases from J, the junction contained 8 bases not matched to a gene. The CDR3 is 14 amino acids. CDR1 SQVTM and CDR2 ANQGSEA come from the germline V gene. The CDR3 DNA follows: TGCAGCGGTGGCACGAGCGGGGGGGCAGATACGCAGTATTTT. This translates into CSGGTSGGADTQYF.

The J gene is TRBJ1-4, the V gene TRBV4-1; D not resolved. The CDR3 length is 14 residues. Trimming removed 4 bases at V and 4 bases at J, with 10 bases between. CDR1 MGHRA and CDR2 YSYEKL come from the germline V gene. CDR3 bases: TGCGCCAGCAGCCGAACGGTCGTTAATGAAAAACTGTTTTTT. Encoded protein: CASSRTVVNEKLFF.

The J gene is TRBJ1-5, the V gene TRBV5-1; D remains ambiguous. This CDR3 comprises 13 residues. V lost 0 bases and J 6 bases, leaving 7 bases between the germline ends. The germline gives CDR1 SGHRS, CDR2 YFSETQ. Written as DNA, the CDR3 is TGCGCCAGCAGCTTGGACTGGAGTCAGCCCCAGCATTTT. Its protein product is CASSLDWSQPQHF.

The rearrangement joins TRBV6-6 to TRBJ2-2; D unclear. The CDR3 length is 15 residues. Germline V gene data show CDR1 as MNHNY and CDR2 as SVGAGI (reference sequence). Trimming took off 2 bases at V and 3 bases at J, with 10 bases between the two ends. As DNA, the CDR3 is TGTGCCAGCAGTTACCTGCAGGCCGACACCGGGGAGCTGTTTTTT. This codes for CASSYLQADTGELFF.

V usage is TRBV24-1 and J usage is TRBJ1-4; no firm D call. The germline V and J ends were trimmed by 7 bases and 2 bases, with 4 bases remaining between them. The length of the CDR3 is 12 residues. Germline CDR1 is KGHDR and CDR2 is SFDVKD. CDR3 amino acids: CATSSTNEKLFF. The CDR3 region has the DNA TGTGCCACCAGCTCCACTAATGAAAAACTGTTTTTT.

The chain is built from TRBV2 and TRBJ1-3; D is unclear. Germline V gives CDR1 SNHLY, CDR2 FYNNEI. V lost 4 bases to trimming and J lost 3 bases, with 13 bases between them. The CDR3 runs 15 residues. The DNA for the CDR3 is TGTGCCAGCAGTGTTAACTCCGGAGGTGGAAACACCATATATTTT. It encodes CASSVNSGGGNTIYF.